This T cell receptor (beta chain) was observed in a study of blood T cell repertoires in COVID-19. Some clones are missing from TCRdb's copy, which holds only in-frame ones; the method was immunoSEQ multiplex PCR. The table shows about 300,000 clones, with around 86% occurring only once. V trimming: 6 bases; J trimming: 7 bases; junction bases outside the gene matches: 10. The CDR3 is 15 amino acids. The germline V gene encodes CDR1 SNHLY and CDR2 FYNNEI. Input material: PBMCs or T cells enriched from blood (not recorded which). The chain joins TRBV2 to TRBJ2-3; 10 bases align to TRBD1. The source is a woman aged 35 to 49 who had recovered from COVID-19. In nucleotides, the CDR3 is TGTGCCAGCAGGCGGGACAGGGGCTTCGAATATACGCAGTATTTT. It codes for CASRRDRGFEYTQYF.